This T cell receptor beta chain was recovered during a study of human thymus T cells (dated by TCRdb to 2018 to 2021). Describing the broader study: The study used roughly 8 infant thymus samples plus four related peripheral blood samples to characterize TCR alpha and beta repertoires. The infant donors were about 7 to 244 days old, and the cohort included five or six males and a couple of females. Here is what the overall study found, with its caveats: The related research found that thymic TCR repertoires overlapped highly between unrelated individuals. Usage of V and J gene segments appeared to be biased in both the thymic and the peripheral blood repertoires. On average, roughly 800,000 unique TCRB clonotypes were obtained from thymus samples, compared with around 78,000 from blood samples.

Thymus tissue was obtained as surgical resects removed during corrective cardiac surgery. Immunologically healthy infants undergoing open corrective cardiac surgery for congenital heart defects in Finland were used as donors. Thymocytes were mechanically released from the tissue and were stored as pellets of about 9.5-31 million cells at -70 degrees C. A QIAsymphony instrument was used to extract genomic DNA from frozen cell pellets. The CDR3 sequence holds 18 residues, the cysteine and phenylalanine included. The entry retains the CDR3 DNA only, 54 bases that are in frame from base 1. V sheds 3 bases and J sheds 4 bases, leaving 24 bases between their ends. Sequences KGHSH (CDR1) and LQKENI (CDR2) are obtained from the germline V gene. TCRB and TCRAD loci were amplified from a standardized quantity of quality-controlled genomic DNA using the immunoSEQ multiplex PCR assay. The amplicons spanned the V(D)J region and were long enough to cover the CDR3 and allow V and J genes to be identified. The amplicons were sequenced on an Illumina platform via the commercial immunoSEQ service. The study's processing was this. Primer bias and sequencing errors were corrected as previously described, and TCRAD and TCRB definitions were based on the IMGT database. immunoSEQ Analyzer 3.0 and VDJTools were used for repertoire analysis, which covered basic statistics, V/J segment usage, diversity estimates, rarefaction and pairwise overlap. To estimate diversity, the Chao1, ChaoE, Efron-Thisted, Shannon and inverse Simpson indices were applied, and diversity was also estimated on datasets down-sampled to the smallest sample. Repertoire overlap used strict matching of CDR3 nucleotide sequence, V gene and J gene, with Jaccard-based multidimensional scaling clustering. The table was pulled from immuneACCESS by TCRdb, which kept in-frame rearrangements only. Such tables lose some clones; where checked, under half of the loss comes from unresolved V genes, and the rest has no known cause. The DNA was the basis for D and trimming; V, J and clone size are from that table. The sample records fewer than 85,000 clones, roughly 94% of which are singletons. The top ten hold approximately 0.031% of the sample.

About this clone itself: Its antigen is still unknown. It has no much larger one-base neighbor in the sample; base qualities were not kept.

The chain is encoded by TRBV18 joined to TRBJ2-5; TRBD2 is possibly the D segment (6 matching bases). This clonotype was obtained from a girl under three years old with a congenital heart defect but otherwise immunologically healthy. Sequenced: thymus tissue. DNA sequence: TGTGCCAGCTCACCTTCGGAGTTCGGGAGAGGAAAGAGAGAGACCCAGTACTTC. This gives the protein CASSPSEFGRGKRETQYF.